This T cell receptor (beta chain) was recovered during a study of T cell responses to AZD1222 COVID-19 vaccine. CDR1 is LNHNV, CDR2 YYDKDF, per germline (reference sequence). CDR3 length: 13 amino acids. Trimming removed 0 bases at V and 4 bases at J, with 4 bases between. Some clones are missing from TCRdb's copy, which holds only in-frame ones; the method was immunoSEQ multiplex PCR. Here the sample spans 100,000 or so clones, 80% to 90% being singletons. Timing groups of about 4 and about 12 weeks for second doses were pooled. Study results and limitations: At 160-218 and 743-854, vaccine-associated CD4 TCRs were dominant, and they spanned spike. The donor group comprised mostly white British people and more females; the analysis possibly underestimated clonal diversity. With two AZD1222 doses given, Spike-specific TCR breadth and depth both rose.

As regards this clone: Its target is not known.

The TCR was taken from an adult who received the AZD1222 COVID-19 vaccine. This material consisted of peripheral blood, taken 28 days after the second AZD1222 dose. The chain uses TRBV15 and TRBJ1-5; D gene unclear. The CDR3 DNA follows: TGTGCCACCAGCAGAGAGATAAATCAGCCCCAGCATTTT. Translating gives CATSREINQPQHF.